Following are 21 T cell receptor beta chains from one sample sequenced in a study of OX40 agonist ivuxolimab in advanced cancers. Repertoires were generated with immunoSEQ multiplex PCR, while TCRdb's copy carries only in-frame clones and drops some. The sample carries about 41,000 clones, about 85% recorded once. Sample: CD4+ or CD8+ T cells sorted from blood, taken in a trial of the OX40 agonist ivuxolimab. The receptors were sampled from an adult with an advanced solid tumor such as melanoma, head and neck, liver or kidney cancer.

CDR3 nucleotide sequence: TGTGCCAGCAGCTTAACAGGGCCGACAGATACGCAGTATTTT. The encoded protein is CASSLTGPTDTQYF. V usage is TRBV7-2 and J usage is TRBJ2-3, with D maybe TRBD1 (6 bases). The CDR3 sequence is 14 residues long. V dropped 2 bases and J dropped 3 bases, with 9 bases sitting between them. Germline CDR1 reads SGHTA; CDR2 reads FQGNSA. Together with reference TRBV7-2 and TRBJ2-3, the CDR3 gives the full variable domain: GAGVSQSPSNKVTEKGKDVELRCDPISGHTALYWYRQSLGQGLEFLIYFQGNSAPDKSGLPSDRFSAERTGGSVSTLTIQRTQQEDSAVYLCASSLTGPTDTQYFGPGTRLTVL.

CDR3 coding DNA: TGCAGCGTTCTAGGACAGGTTGTTAACGAGCAGTACTTC. This translates into CSVLGQVVNEQYF. The V and J genes are TRBV29-1 and TRBJ2-7, with 7 nucleotides matching TRBD1. After removal of 5 bases from V and 5 bases from J, the junction contained 9 bases not matched to a gene. This CDR3 is 13 amino acids long. CDR1 is SQVTM and CDR2 is ANQGSEA in the germline V gene.

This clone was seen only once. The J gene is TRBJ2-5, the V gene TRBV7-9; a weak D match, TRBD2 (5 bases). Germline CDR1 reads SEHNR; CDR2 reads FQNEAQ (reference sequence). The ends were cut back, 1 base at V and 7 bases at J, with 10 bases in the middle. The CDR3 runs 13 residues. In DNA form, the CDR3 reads TGTGCCAGCAGCTTAGACGGGATAGGGACCCAGTACTTC. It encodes CASSLDGIGTQYF.

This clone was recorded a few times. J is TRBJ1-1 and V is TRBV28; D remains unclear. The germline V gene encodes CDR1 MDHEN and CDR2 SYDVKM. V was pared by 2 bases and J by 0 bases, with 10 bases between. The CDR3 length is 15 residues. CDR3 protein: CASSLGGLVNTEAFF. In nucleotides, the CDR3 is TGTGCCAGCAGTTTAGGAGGGTTGGTGAACACTGAAGCTTTCTTT.

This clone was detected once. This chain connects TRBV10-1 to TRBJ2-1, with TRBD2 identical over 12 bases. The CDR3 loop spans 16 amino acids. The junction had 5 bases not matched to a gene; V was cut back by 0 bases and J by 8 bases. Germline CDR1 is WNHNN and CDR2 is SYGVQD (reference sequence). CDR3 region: CASSESILAGGDEQFF. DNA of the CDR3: TGCGCCAGCAGTGAGTCGATACTAGCGGGAGGTGATGAGCAGTTCTTC.

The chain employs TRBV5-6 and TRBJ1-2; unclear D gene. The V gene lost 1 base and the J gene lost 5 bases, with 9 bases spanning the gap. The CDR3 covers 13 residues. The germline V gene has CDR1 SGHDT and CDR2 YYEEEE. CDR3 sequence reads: CASSLRGRYGYTF. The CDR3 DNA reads TGTGCCAGCAGCTTGCGAGGGCGGTATGGCTACACCTTC.

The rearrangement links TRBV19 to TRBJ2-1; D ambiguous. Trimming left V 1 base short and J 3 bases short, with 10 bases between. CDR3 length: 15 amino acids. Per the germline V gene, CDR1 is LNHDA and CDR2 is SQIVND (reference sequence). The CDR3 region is CASSIGAAGYNEQFF. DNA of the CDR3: TGTGCCAGTAGTATAGGGGCTGCCGGCTACAATGAGCAGTTCTTC.

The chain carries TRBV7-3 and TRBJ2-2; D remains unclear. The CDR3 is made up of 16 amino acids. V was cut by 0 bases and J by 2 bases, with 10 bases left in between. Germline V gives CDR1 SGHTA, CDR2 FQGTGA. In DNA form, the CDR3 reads TGTGCCAGCAGCTTAACAGGTGGCGTTAACACCGGGGAGCTGTTTTTT. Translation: CASSLTGGVNTGELFF.

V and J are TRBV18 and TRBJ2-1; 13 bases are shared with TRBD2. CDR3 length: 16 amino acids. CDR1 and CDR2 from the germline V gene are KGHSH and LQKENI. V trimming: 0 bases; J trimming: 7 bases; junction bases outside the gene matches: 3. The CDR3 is CASSPPGGLAGNEQFF. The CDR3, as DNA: TGTGCCAGCTCACCACCGGGGGGACTAGCGGGGAATGAGCAGTTCTTC.

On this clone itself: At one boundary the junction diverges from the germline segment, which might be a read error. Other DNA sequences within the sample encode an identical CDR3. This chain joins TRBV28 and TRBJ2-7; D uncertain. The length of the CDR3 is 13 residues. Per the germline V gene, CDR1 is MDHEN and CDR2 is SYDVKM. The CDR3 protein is CASSFTVSYEQYF. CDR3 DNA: TGTGCTAGCAGTTTCACAGTATCCTACGAGCAGTACTTC.

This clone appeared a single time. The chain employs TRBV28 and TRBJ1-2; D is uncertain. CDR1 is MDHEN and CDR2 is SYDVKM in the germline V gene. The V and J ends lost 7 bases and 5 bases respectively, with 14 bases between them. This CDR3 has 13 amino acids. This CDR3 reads CASTREGRYGYTF. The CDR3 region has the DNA TGTGCCAGCACCCGCGAGGGAAGATATGGCTACACCTTC.

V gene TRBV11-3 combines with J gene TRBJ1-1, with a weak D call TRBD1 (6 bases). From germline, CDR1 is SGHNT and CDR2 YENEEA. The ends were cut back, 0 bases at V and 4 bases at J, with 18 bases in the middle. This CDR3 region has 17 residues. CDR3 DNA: TGTGCCAGCAGCTTAGATCAATGGAGGGGGTTGAGCACTGAAGCTTTCTTT. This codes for CASSLDQWRGLSTEAFF.

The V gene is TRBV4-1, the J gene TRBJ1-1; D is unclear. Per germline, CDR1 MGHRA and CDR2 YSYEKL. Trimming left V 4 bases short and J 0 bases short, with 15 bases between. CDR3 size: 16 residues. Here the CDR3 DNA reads TGCGCCAGCAGCCCCCTAGCCCCAGGAATGAACACTGAAGCTTTCTTT. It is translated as CASSPLAPGMNTEAFF.

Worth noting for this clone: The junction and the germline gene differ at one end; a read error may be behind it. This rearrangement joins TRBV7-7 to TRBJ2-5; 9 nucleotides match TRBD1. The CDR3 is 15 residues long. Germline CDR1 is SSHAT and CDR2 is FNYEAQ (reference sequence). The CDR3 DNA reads TGTGCTAGCAGCTTAGTTGGGACAGGGTCAGAGACCCAGTACTTC. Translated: CASSLVGTGSETQYF. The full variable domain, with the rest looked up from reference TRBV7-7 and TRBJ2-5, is GAGVSQSPRYKVTKRGQDVTLRCDPISSHATLYWYQQALGQGPEFLTYFNYEAQPDKSGLPSDRFSAERPEGSISTLTIQRTEQRDSAMYRCASSLVGTGSETQYFGPGTRLLVL.

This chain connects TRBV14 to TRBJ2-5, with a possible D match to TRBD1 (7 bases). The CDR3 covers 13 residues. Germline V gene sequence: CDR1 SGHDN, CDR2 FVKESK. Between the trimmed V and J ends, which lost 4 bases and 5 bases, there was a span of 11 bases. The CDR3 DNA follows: TGTGCCAGCAGCCGGAGGGGGCGGGAGACCCAGTACTTC. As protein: CASSRRGRETQYF.

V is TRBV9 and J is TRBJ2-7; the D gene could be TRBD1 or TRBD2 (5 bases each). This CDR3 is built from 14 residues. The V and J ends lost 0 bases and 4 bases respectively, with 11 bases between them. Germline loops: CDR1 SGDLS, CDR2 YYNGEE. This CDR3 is CASSVAPRGYEQYF. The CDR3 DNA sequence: TGTGCCAGCAGCGTAGCTCCGAGGGGTTACGAGCAGTACTTC.

CDR3 coding DNA: TGTGCCATCAGTGACGGAGAGGGGTGGACCTTC. It encodes CAISDGEGWTF. The rearrangement links TRBV10-3 to TRBJ1-2; D may be TRBD1 (5 bases). This CDR3 comprises 11 residues. The ends were cut back, 3 bases at V and 14 bases at J, with 13 bases in the middle. Per the germline V gene, CDR1 is ENHRY and CDR2 is SYGVKD.

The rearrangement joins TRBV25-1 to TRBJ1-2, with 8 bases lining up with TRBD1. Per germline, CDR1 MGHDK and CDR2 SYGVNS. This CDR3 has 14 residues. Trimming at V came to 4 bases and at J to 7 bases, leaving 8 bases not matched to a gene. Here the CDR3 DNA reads TGTGCCAGCAGTGCCTTAGGACAGGGAGGTGGCTACACCTTC. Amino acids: CASSALGQGGGYTF.

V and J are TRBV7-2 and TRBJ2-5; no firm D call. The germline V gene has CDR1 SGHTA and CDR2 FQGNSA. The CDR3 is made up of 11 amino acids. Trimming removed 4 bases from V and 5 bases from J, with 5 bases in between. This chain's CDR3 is CASSSVETQYF. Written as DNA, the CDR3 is TGTGCCAGCAGCTCGGTGGAGACCCAGTACTTC.

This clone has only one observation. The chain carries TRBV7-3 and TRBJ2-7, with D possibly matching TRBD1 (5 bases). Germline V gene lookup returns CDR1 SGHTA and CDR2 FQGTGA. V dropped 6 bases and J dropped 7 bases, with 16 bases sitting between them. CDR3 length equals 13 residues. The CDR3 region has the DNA TGTGCCAGCAGTTTGGACAACACGGCTGAGCAGTACTTC. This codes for CASSLDNTAEQYF.

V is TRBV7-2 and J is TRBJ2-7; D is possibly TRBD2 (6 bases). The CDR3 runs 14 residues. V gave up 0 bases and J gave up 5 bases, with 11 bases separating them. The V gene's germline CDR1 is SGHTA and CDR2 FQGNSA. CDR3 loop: CASSLARETHEQYF. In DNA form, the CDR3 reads TGTGCCAGCAGCTTAGCTCGGGAGACCCACGAGCAGTACTTC.